This TCR beta chain was sequenced in a study of T-cell reconstitution after alpha-beta-depleted transplantation in children. Whole-study findings and limits: Newly produced T cells mostly accounted for T-cell counts and diversity one year post-transplant. After transplant, high TCRbeta diversity at day 60 in some patients arose from surviving recipient T cells and thymic progenitors. Several hundred graft clones that had expanded were reportedly the source of alpha-beta T cells about two months after transplant.

Unique molecular identifiers were used to barcode this TCRbeta library. TCRdb redid the calling of the PCR reads with MiXCR, one entry per CDR3 protein. The sample yields about 300,000 distinct CDR3 sequences, about 9.5% seen once. This clonotype was observed many times. As yet, its antigen is unknown. The material sequenced was PBMCs, taken before TCRalphabeta/CD19-depleted stem cell transplant. The TCR comes from a boy in the first two years of life with acute myeloid leukemia, due to receive a stem cell transplant.

The CDR3 protein is CASMQTGGTFNEQFF. CDR3 bases: TGTGCCAGCATGCAGACAGGTGGCACCTTCAATGAGCAGTTCTTC. V usage is TRBV28 and J usage is TRBJ2-1; possible D gene TRBD1, 6 bases. Trimming left V 7 bases short and J 6 bases short, with 19 bases between. CDR1 MDHEN and CDR2 SYDVKM come from the germline V gene. The CDR3 covers 15 residues.